Listed below are T cell receptor beta chains from one sample, sequenced in a study of blood T cells in healthy people across ages. TCRdb re-called the 5' RACE reads with MiXCR, one entry per CDR3 protein. Of 850,000 to 1,000,000 distinct CDR3 sequences in the sample, roughly 43% were seen once. The sample consisted of blood. Receptor source: a man aged 25 to 40 in good health. Both conserved end residues are part of each CDR3. The D gene is left open where the match is weak. Clone sizes are given selectively: once, few, many, or a class where the clone is expanded.

len,d_gene,abundance,v_gene,j_gene,CDR3aa,CDR3nt
13,-,-,TRBV5-1,TRBJ1-1,CANSPVPPDEAFF,TGCGCCAACAGCCCGGTTCCCCCTGATGAAGCTTTCTTT
14,TRBD1,few,TRBV28,TRBJ1-2,CASSSRDRDYGYTF,TGTGCCAGCAGTTCTAGAGACAGGGACTATGGCTACACCTTC
16,-,-,TRBV12-3/TRBV12-4,TRBJ2-3,CASSSTGKRSTDTQYF,TGTGCCAGCAGTTCCACAGGGAAAAGGAGCACAGATACGCAGTATTTT
17,-,-,TRBV3-1,TRBJ1-2,CASSEAGVQEVYYGYTF,TGTGCCAGCAGCGAAGCAGGAGTTCAGGAGGTATACTATGGCTACACCTTC
15,-,-,TRBV24-1,TRBJ2-6,CATSDWRSGANVLTF,TGTGCCACCAGTGATTGGAGGTCTGGGGCCAACGTCCTGACTTTC
17,TRBD2,few,TRBV9,TRBJ2-7,CASSGDPGLAGDYEQYF,TGTGCCAGCAGCGGGGACCCGGGACTAGCGGGGGACTACGAGCAGTACTTC
13,-,-,TRBV10-3,TRBJ1-2,CAISWGTSDGYTF,TGTGCCATCAGTTGGGGGACCTCCGATGGCTACACCTTC
12,-,few,TRBV20-1,TRBJ2-7,CSSEPRLYEQYF,TGCAGCTCGGAGCCTCGACTCTACGAGCAGTACTTC
15,TRBD2,few,TRBV20-1,TRBJ2-3,CSASGGAFVTDTQYF,TGCAGTGCTAGCGGGGGGGCGTTTGTTACAGATACGCAGTATTTT
8,-,once,TRBV20-1,TRBJ1-2,CSVSGYTF,TGCAGTGTATCAGGCTACACCTTC
17,-,few,TRBV7-2,TRBJ2-2,CASSWNRGTGRTGELFF,TGTGCCAGCAGCTGGAATAGGGGTACAGGGAGAACCGGGGAGCTGTTTTTT
15,-,few,TRBV11-2,TRBJ1-2,CASSYRGAAGNGYTF,TGTGCCAGCAGTTATCGAGGTGCGGCAGGGAATGGCTACACCTTC
16,TRBD1,-,TRBV7-7,TRBJ2-5,CASSFPTGQPSGTQYF,TGTGCTAGCAGCTTTCCTACGGGACAGCCCTCAGGGACCCAGTACTTC
11,-,few,TRBV12-3/TRBV12-4,TRBJ2-1,CASSPVNEQFF,TGTGCCAGCAGTCCCGTCAATGAGCAGTTCTTC
13,-,-,TRBV20-1,TRBJ2-7,CSATSRGVGEQYF,TGCAGTGCTACTTCCAGGGGCGTGGGCGAGCAGTACTTC
14,-,few,TRBV29-1,TRBJ2-5,CSVEYNGIEETQYF,TGCAGCGTTGAATATAACGGGATAGAAGAGACCCAGTACTTC
14,TRBD1,-,TRBV7-2,TRBJ1-4,CASSQGQHNEKLFF,TGTGCCAGCAGCCAGGGACAGCATAATGAAAAACTGTTTTTT
17,TRBD1,-,TRBV7-9,TRBJ1-1,CASSSPPIDRGNTEAFF,TGTGCCAGCAGCTCCCCACCTATCGACAGGGGGAACACTGAAGCTTTCTTT
14,TRBD1,-,TRBV5-1,TRBJ2-7,CASSRDSFSYEQYF,TGCGCCAGCAGCCGGGACAGCTTCTCCTACGAGCAGTACTTC
14,-,-,TRBV12-3/TRBV12-4,TRBJ2-3,CASSADVGPDTQYF,TGTGCCAGCAGTGCCGACGTAGGACCAGATACGCAGTATTTT
15,-,-,TRBV20-1,TRBJ2-5,CSAPNPRQFQETQYF,TGCAGTGCCCCCAACCCACGACAGTTCCAAGAGACCCAGTACTTC
15,TRBD2,-,TRBV24-1,TRBJ2-1,CATSDRTSGTDEQFF,TGTGCCACCAGTGATAGGACTAGCGGGACGGATGAGCAGTTCTTC
15,-,-,TRBV6-2/TRBV6-3,TRBJ1-2,CATNRESYANYGYTF,TGTGCCACCAACCGGGAGTCCTATGCTAACTATGGCTACACCTTC
12,-,-,TRBV21-1,TRBJ1-4,CASSPNRDRLFF,TGTGCCAGCAGCCCAAACAGGGACAGACTGTTTTTT
15,TRBD2,few,TRBV5-1,TRBJ2-1,CASSGLAGGPNEQFF,TGCGCCAGCAGCGGCCTAGCGGGGGGGCCTAATGAGCAGTTCTTC
14,-,-,TRBV4-2,TRBJ2-1,CASSHANPSSEQFF,TGTGCCAGCAGCCACGCTAACCCTAGCAGTGAGCAGTTCTTC
17,-,-,TRBV5-1,TRBJ1-1,CASSLAGGLGANTEAFF,TGCGCCAGCAGCTTGGCGGGGGGATTGGGGGCGAACACTGAAGCTTTCTTT
14,TRBD2,-,TRBV20-1,TRBJ2-1,CSARLAGVNNEQFF,TGCAGTGCTAGACTAGCGGGGGTAAACAATGAGCAGTTCTTC
17,TRBD1,-,TRBV12-3/TRBV12-4,TRBJ2-2,CASSHRVQGANTGELFF,TGTGCCAGCAGTCACCGCGTCCAGGGGGCGAACACCGGGGAGCTGTTTTTT
13,TRBD2,-,TRBV2,TRBJ2-3,CANGLARTDTQYF,TGTGCCAACGGACTAGCCCGCACAGATACGCAGTATTTT
15,-,-,TRBV29-1,TRBJ1-2,CSVYTLEKANYGYTF,TGCAGCGTTTATACTCTAGAAAAAGCTAACTATGGCTACACCTTC